This entry lists 11 T cell receptor delta chains sequenced from one sample in a study of γδ T cells in repeated Plasmodium falciparum infection. TCRdb reanalysed the multiplex PCR reads with CATT. The sample shows 90,000 or so delta-chain clones, 0.85% to 1% of them seen only once. Gammadelta T cells were flow-sorted from PBMC into Vgamma9/Vdelta2+ and Vdelta2-negative populations for bulk analysis. The sequenced sample consisted of gamma-delta T cells from blood. The origin of the receptors is a pool of human donors (malaria-infected and uninfected, not separated).

Notes on this clone: TCRdb has a much larger clone's protein, which differs at residue 6 from the translation of this DNA, likely because of a read error; what is shown is the protein translated from the DNA. Written as DNA, the CDR3 is TGTGCCTGTGACACCGCCGAGGGCCCAAATAAACTCATCTTT. It is translated as CACDTAEGPNKLIF. The chain has TRDV2 and TRDJ1, with D unclear. The J gene, not given by TCRdb, was assigned here from a germline match of the nucleotide sequence. The CDR3 consists of 14 residues. The V gene's germline CDR1 is GEAIGNYY and CDR2 EKD. V lost 0 bases, J lost 6 bases, and 13 bases lay in between.

Details on this clone: The TCRdb record carries a much larger clone's protein, which differs from this DNA's translation at residue 7; a read error is the likely cause, and the protein listed here is the DNA translation. V gene TRDV1 combines with J gene TRDJ1; D ambiguous. TCRdb is silent on the J gene; assignment here came from matching the DNA to germline. Trimming cost V 0 bases and J 0 bases, with 29 bases left between them. Germline CDR1 and CDR2: TSWWSYY and QGS. The CDR3 loop spans 22 amino acids. The CDR3 is CALGELIPLSHGPIQYTDKLIF. The CDR3 bases are TGTGCTCTTGGGGAACTAATACCGCTTTCTCACGGGCCTATCCAGTACACCGATAAACTCATCTTT.

The table lists this clone with a few counts. The protein that TCRdb holds for this DNA derives from a much larger clone and differs from the translated DNA at residue 12, which likely indicates a read error; the protein shown here is translated from the DNA. This sequence joins TRDV1 and TRDJ1; 13 bases match TRDD3. The CDR3 covers 17 residues. Trimming cost V 5 bases and J 3 bases; bases outside gene matches: 9. In germline, CDR1 is TSWWSYY, CDR2 QGS. The CDR3 is CALGTSYWGIRADKLIF. As DNA, the CDR3 is TGTGCTCTTGGGACTTCCTACTGGGGGATACGGGCCGATAAACTCATCTTT.

About this clone itself: This DNA's translation differs at residue 11 from TCRdb's protein, which comes from a much larger clone; a read error is likely, and the protein shown is translated from the DNA. The chain employs TRDV2 and TRDJ1; 9 bases line up with TRDD3. This CDR3 contains 18 residues. Trimming cost V 0 bases and J 4 bases; bases outside gene matches: 14. Germline CDR1 and CDR2: GEAIGNYY and EKD. Here the CDR3 DNA reads TGTGCCTGTGACACCGTGGAAACTGGGGGAGACAGAAACGATAAACTCATCTTT. This codes for CACDTVETGGDRNDKLIF.

This clone was observed a handful of times. With a far larger clone one base away, a read error is the likely cause. Other DNA sequences in the same sample also yield this CDR3. V and J are TRDV1 and TRDJ1; TRDD3 agrees at 7 bases. V dropped 2 bases and J dropped 2; count of bases not matched to a gene: 26. The CDR3 has 22 residues. Germline CDR1 is TSWWSYY and CDR2 is QGS. Written as DNA, the CDR3 is TGTGCTCTTGGGGAAGGGCCTCTCTACGGCGTACTTGGGGATATCGGGACCGATAAACTCATCTTT. Amino acid sequence: CALGEGPLYGVLGDIGTDKLIF.

A word on this clone: TCRdb records a much larger clone's protein for this DNA, with a difference at residue 9 that likely arises from a read error; the protein given is the translation of the DNA. The V gene is TRDV2, the J gene TRDJ1; TRDD3 matches 10 bases. The J gene was not available in TCRdb and was assigned here by matching the DNA to germline segments. J was trimmed by 0 bases and V by 2 bases; bases with no gene match: 2. The CDR3 loop spans 15 amino acids. Germline V gene sequence: CDR1 GEAIGNYY, CDR2 EKD. The DNA for the CDR3 is TGTGCCTGTGACAATCTGGGGGATAACACCGATAAACTCATCTTT. It specifies CACDNLGDNTDKLIF.

For this clone: TCRdb pairs this DNA with a much larger clone's protein that differs at residue 17, likely a read error; the protein shown was translated from the DNA. This rearrangement joins TRDV1 to TRDJ1; TRDD3 matches at 7 bases. No J segment appears in TCRdb, so it was assigned here by matching the sequence to germline. The CDR3 has 25 amino acids. The trim removed 3 bases at V and 0 bases at J, leaving 34 bases unmatched. CDR1 and CDR2 from the germline V gene are TSWWSYY and QGS. DNA of the CDR3: TGTGCTCTTGGGGATTCTTACAGGGAGCACCATTCTGGGGGCCGCGACACCCCGTACACCGATAAACTCATCTTT. Amino acid sequence: CALGDSYREHHSGGRDTPYTDKLIF.

This clone was picked up a small number of times. The TCRdb protein, from a much larger clone, departs from this DNA's translation at residue 6, likely by read error; the protein shown derives from the DNA. This chain links TRDV2 with TRDJ1; no firm D call. TCRdb supplies no J gene; here it was assigned by aligning the nucleotide sequence to germline. CDR3 length: 15 amino acids. CDR1 is GEAIGNYY, CDR2 EKD, per germline. Trimming took 3 bases from V and 0 from J, leaving 13 bases between them. The CDR3 loop is CACDAIGADTDKLIF. In DNA form, the CDR3 reads TGTGCCTGTGACGCCATAGGGGCCGACACCGATAAACTCATCTTT.

This clone was detected ten times or more. V is TRDV1 and J is TRDJ1; a weak D match, TRDD2 (6 bases). The V end was cut by 4 bases, the J end by 7 bases, with 19 bases between. Germline-derived CDR1 and CDR2 are TSWWSYY and QGS. The CDR3 is 15 amino acids. CDR3 in amino acids: CALGGGLPSRFKLIF. In nucleotides, the CDR3 is TGTGCTCTTGGGGGTGGCCTTCCCTCGAGATTTAAACTCATCTTT.

This clone showed up just a few times. The protein held in TCRdb is that of a much larger clone and does not match this DNA's translation at residue 11, likely because of a read error; the protein shown is translated from the DNA. This chain links TRDV2 with TRDJ1, with 13 bases lining up with TRDD3. Matching the DNA to germline supplied the J gene, which TCRdb does not give. CDR1 GEAIGNYY and CDR2 EKD come from the germline V gene. The CDR3 loop spans 16 amino acids. J lost 5 bases, V lost 1 base, and 6 bases had no gene match. CDR3 sequence: CACDTLGDTRQDKLIF. For the CDR3, the DNA is TGTGCCTGTGACACACTGGGGGATACGCGACAAGATAAACTCATCTTT.

Sample share makes this clone medium-sized (0.01 to 0.1%). The J gene is TRDJ1, the V gene TRDV2, with 13 bases identical to TRDD3. CDR1 is GEAIGNYY, CDR2 EKD, per germline. Losses at the gene ends were 3 bases for V and 3 bases for J; bases not matched to a gene: 15. The length of the CDR3 is 19 residues. CDR3 bases: TGTGCCTGTGACGCATTACTGGGGGATACGGGACCGGTCGCCGATAAACTCATCTTT. This codes for CACDALLGDTGPVADKLIF.